This TCR beta chain came from a study of T cell changes during pregnancy in multiple sclerosis (dated by TCRdb to about 2019). Looking at the study overall: The study looked at changes in the T cell repertoire across pregnancy in women with multiple sclerosis.

In the case of this clone: The clone's antigen remains unknown. Per-base quality was not reported, and no clone a single base away is much larger than it.

Library construction relied on the immunoSEQ multiplex PCR assay. TCRdb mirrors the immuneACCESS table, restricted to in-frame sequences. Some clones are absent from its copies; in checked studies, under half trace to an unresolved V gene, and the reason for the others is unknown. The sample includes 40,000 or so clones, with 75% to 95% observed a single time. About an eighth of the sample rests with the top ten. Spanning cysteine to phenylalanine, the CDR3 consists of 11 amino acids. CDR3 DNA only is kept here, 33 bases in frame from base 1. From a lookup of the germline V gene, CDR1 and CDR2 are MNHEY and SVGAGI. V is reduced by 3 bases and J by 7 bases, leaving a spacing of 6 bases between them.

The sequence came from a female donor with multiple sclerosis, enrolled in a pregnancy study. Sequencing was performed on CD8+ T cells from peripheral blood mononuclear cells, taken after pregnancy. The V and J genes are TRBV6-5 and TRBJ2-5; there is no confident call for the D gene. The DNA reads as follows: TGTGCCAGCAGTTATTCAGGGACCCAGTACTTC. The encoded protein is CASSYSGTQYF.